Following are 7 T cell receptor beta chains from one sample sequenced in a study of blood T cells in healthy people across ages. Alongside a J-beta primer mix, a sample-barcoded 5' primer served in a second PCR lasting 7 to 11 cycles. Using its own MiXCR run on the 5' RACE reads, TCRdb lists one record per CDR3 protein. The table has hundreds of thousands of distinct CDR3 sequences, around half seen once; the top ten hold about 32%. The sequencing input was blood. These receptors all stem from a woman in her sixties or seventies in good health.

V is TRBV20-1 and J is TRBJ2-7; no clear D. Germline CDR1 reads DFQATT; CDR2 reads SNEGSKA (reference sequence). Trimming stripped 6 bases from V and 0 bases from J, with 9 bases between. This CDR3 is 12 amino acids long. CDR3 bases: TGCAGTGCCGAGGACGGCTCCTACGAGCAGTACTTC. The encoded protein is CSAEDGSYEQYF.

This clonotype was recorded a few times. The CDR3 region has the DNA TGCAGCGCCAGGGCCATTTCTAGCACAGATACGCAGTATTTT. As protein: CSARAISSTDTQYF. The V gene is TRBV29-1, the J gene TRBJ2-3, with D tentatively TRBD1 (5 bases). V gave up 7 bases and J gave up 0 bases, with 14 bases separating them. CDR1 is SQVTM, CDR2 ANQGSEA, per germline. CDR3 length: 14 residues.

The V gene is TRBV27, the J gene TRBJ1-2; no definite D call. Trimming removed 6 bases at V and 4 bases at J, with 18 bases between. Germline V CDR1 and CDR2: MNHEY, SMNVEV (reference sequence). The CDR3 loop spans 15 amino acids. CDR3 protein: CASSPTRALTYGYTF. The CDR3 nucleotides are TGTGCCAGCAGCCCTACCCGGGCCCTTACCTATGGCTACACCTTC.

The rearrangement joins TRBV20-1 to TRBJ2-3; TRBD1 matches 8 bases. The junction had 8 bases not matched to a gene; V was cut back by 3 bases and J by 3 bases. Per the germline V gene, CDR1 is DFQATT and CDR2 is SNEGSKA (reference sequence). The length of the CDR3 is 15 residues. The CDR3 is CSASQGARGTDTQYF. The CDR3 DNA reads TGCAGTGCTAGCCAGGGGGCTCGAGGGACAGATACGCAGTATTTT.

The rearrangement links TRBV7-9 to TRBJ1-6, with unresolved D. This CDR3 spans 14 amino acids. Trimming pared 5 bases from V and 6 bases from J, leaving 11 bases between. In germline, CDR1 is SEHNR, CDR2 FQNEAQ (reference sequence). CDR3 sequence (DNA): TGTGCCAGCAGCCCCCCTGGGCTTAATTCACCCCTCCACTTT. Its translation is CASSPPGLNSPLHF.

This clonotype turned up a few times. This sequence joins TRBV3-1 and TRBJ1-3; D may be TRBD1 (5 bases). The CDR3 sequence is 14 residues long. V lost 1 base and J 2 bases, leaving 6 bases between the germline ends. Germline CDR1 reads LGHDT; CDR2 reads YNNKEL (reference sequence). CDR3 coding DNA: TGTGCCAGCAGCCAAGGAGGGGCTGGAAACACCATATATTTT. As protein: CASSQGGAGNTIYF.

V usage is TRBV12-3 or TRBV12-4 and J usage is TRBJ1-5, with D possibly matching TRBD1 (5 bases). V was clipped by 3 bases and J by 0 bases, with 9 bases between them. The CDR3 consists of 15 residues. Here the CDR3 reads CASSFGGNSNQPQHF. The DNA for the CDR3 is TGTGCCAGCAGTTTTGGGGGAAATAGCAATCAGCCCCAGCATTTT.